Below are 31 T cell receptor beta chains sequenced from a single sample in a study of blood T cell repertoires in COVID-19. The data were produced by immunoSEQ multiplex PCR, yet TCRdb's version contains in-frame clones alone and is incomplete. Among roughly 100,000 clones, about nine tenths were seen once, and the ten largest hold about 4%. The sample comprised peripheral blood. Every receptor here comes from a man aged 18-30 years with acute or convalescent COVID-19.

DNA for the CDR3: TGTGCCAGTAGTAGGCCGACAGGGTCGAGCAATCAGCCCCAGCATTTT. Translating it yields CASSRPTGSSNQPQHF. The chain couples TRBV19 to TRBJ1-5; 7 bases align to TRBD1. Germline assignment: CDR1 LNHDA and CDR2 SQIVND (reference sequence). CDR3 length: 16 residues. Trimming removed 4 bases from V and 1 base from J; junction bases left unmatched: 7.

The chain carries TRBV5-1 and TRBJ1-5, with a tentative D call TRBD1 (6 bases). Germline CDR1 reads SGHRS; CDR2 reads YFSETQ. V was shortened by 1 base and J by 2 bases, with 10 bases between the two germline ends. The CDR3 is made up of 15 amino acids. This CDR3 reads CASSLRGGGNQPQHF. CDR3 nucleotide sequence: TGCGCCAGCAGCTTGAGGGGGGGCGGCAATCAGCCCCAGCATTTT.

The chain recombines TRBV12-3 or TRBV12-4 with TRBJ1-2; 7 nucleotides match TRBD1. Trimming at V came to 6 bases and at J to 1 base, leaving 2 bases not matched to a gene. This CDR3 is 13 amino acids long. The CDR3 protein is CASSRDSNYGYTF. CDR3 DNA sequence: TGTGCCAGCAGCCGGGACAGTAACTATGGCTACACCTTC.

The CDR3 loop reads CASRLQAEAFF. CDR3 bases: TGCGCCAGCAGGTTGCAGGCTGAAGCTTTCTTT. The chain recombines TRBV5-1 with TRBJ1-1; D remains ambiguous. Per germline, CDR1 SGHRS and CDR2 YFSETQ. V gave up 5 bases and J gave up 6 bases, with 8 bases separating them. This CDR3 region has 11 residues.

The rearrangement joins TRBV18 to TRBJ1-6; 8 bases line up with TRBD1. The junction had 6 bases not matched to a gene; V was cut back by 3 bases and J by 8 bases. CDR1 KGHSH and CDR2 LQKENI come from the germline V gene. The CDR3 length is 15 residues. In DNA, the CDR3 is TGTGCCAGCTCACCCCTCCAACAGGGGGATTCACCCCTCCACTTT. Its translation is CASSPLQQGDSPLHF.

The chain employs TRBV11-2 and TRBJ1-1; D gene uncertain. The CDR3 runs 14 residues. The germline CDR1 and CDR2 sequences are SGHAT and FQNNGV. V was trimmed by 5 bases and J by 0 bases, leaving 10 bases between them. As DNA, the CDR3 is TGTGCCAGCAGCCTCAAGCCACTGAACACTGAAGCTTTCTTT. It is translated as CASSLKPLNTEAFF.

Remarks on this clone: A read error may produce the germline difference seen at one junction end. The CDR3 bases are TGTGCCAGCATTGAACTAGAAGGAGAAGCTTTCTTT. Translating gives CASIELEGEAFF. The chain uses TRBV2 and TRBJ1-1; D is unresolved. Germline CDR1 is SNHLY and CDR2 is FYNNEI. The CDR3 sequence is 12 residues long. The full variable domain, in which reference TRBV2 and TRBJ1-1 provide the parts outside the CDR3, is EPEVTQTPSHQVTQMGQEVILRCVPISNHLYFYWYRQILGQKVEFLVSFYNNEISEKSEIFDDQFSVERPDGSNFTLKIRSTKLEDSAMYFCASIELEGEAFFGQGTRLTVV.

This clone was picked up one time. The chain recombines TRBV18 with TRBJ1-6; 7 nucleotides align to TRBD1. V shed 2 bases, J shed 10 bases, and the junction held 8 bases outside the gene matches. The CDR3 loop spans 15 amino acids. Looked up from germline, CDR1 is KGHSH and CDR2 is LQKENI. The CDR3 is CASSPLGGDGSPLHF. The DNA for the CDR3 is TGTGCCAGCTCACCATTAGGGGGCGATGGGTCACCCCTCCACTTT.

The chain links TRBV5-1 to TRBJ2-2; 8 nucleotides match TRBD1. The CDR3 has 16 residues. V lost 3 bases, J lost 5 bases, and 9 bases stayed unmatched. CDR1 is SGHRS and CDR2 is YFSETQ in the germline V gene. CDR3 amino acids: CASSWADRARTGELFF. The CDR3 DNA follows: TGCGCCAGCAGCTGGGCGGACAGGGCCAGGACCGGGGAGCTGTTTTTT. Based on the CDR3 plus reference TRBV5-1 and TRBJ2-2, the full variable domain is KAGVTQTPRYLIKTRGQQVTLSCSPISGHRSVSWYQQTPGQGLQFLFEYFSETQRNKGNFPGRFSGRQFSNSRSEMNVSTLELGDSALYLCASSWADRARTGELFFGEGSRLTVL.

The chain has TRBV4-1 and TRBJ1-2, with 9 positions matching TRBD1. CDR3 length: 15 amino acids. Germline values: CDR1 MGHRA, CDR2 YSYEKL. V lost 1 base and J lost 8; bases outside the gene matches: 8. CDR3 amino acids: CASSQVGTGGVGYTF. CDR3 in DNA: TGCGCCAGCAGCCAAGTTGGAACAGGGGGCGTCGGCTACACCTTC.

The V and J genes are TRBV28 and TRBJ1-5; the match to TRBD1 covers 7 bases. The V gene's germline CDR1 is MDHEN and CDR2 SYDVKM. The CDR3 consists of 14 residues. J gave up 3 bases and V 4 bases, and 3 bases lay outside the gene matches. This chain's CDR3 is CASSSTGLNQPQHF. The CDR3 nucleotides are TGTGCCAGCAGTTCGACAGGGCTCAATCAGCCCCAGCATTTT.

The chain combines TRBV6-1 with TRBJ1-2; tentatively, D is TRBD1 (5 bases). Per germline, CDR1 MNHNS and CDR2 SASEGT. V lost 1 base and J 6 bases, leaving 12 bases between the germline ends. The CDR3 sequence is 14 residues long. CDR3 in amino acids: CASSEVSGVDGYTF. CDR3 nucleotide sequence: TGTGCCAGCAGTGAAGTGTCGGGGGTTGATGGCTACACCTTC.

The rearrangement uses TRBV19 and TRBJ2-7; D may be TRBD2 (6 bases). The V end lost 3 bases, the J end lost 4 bases, and 13 bases lay between the germline ends. The CDR3 contains 14 residues. CDR1 LNHDA and CDR2 SQIVND come from the germline V gene (reference sequence). CDR3 loop: CASSMGRLGYEQYF. The DNA of the CDR3 is TGTGCCAGTAGTATGGGGAGGCTCGGGTACGAGCAGTACTTC.

The chain links TRBV19 to TRBJ1-1, with a tentative D call TRBD1 (6 bases). Germline-derived CDR1 and CDR2 are LNHDA and SQIVND (reference sequence). The CDR3 totals 14 residues. Trimming left V 0 bases short and J 5 bases short, with 10 bases between. CDR3 DNA: TGTGCCAGTAGTATAGAGGGACAAATAACTGAAGCTTTCTTT. Translation: CASSIEGQITEAFF.

V and J are TRBV10-2 and TRBJ2-7; a weak D match, TRBD1 (6 bases). The V gene lost 0 bases and the J gene lost 2 bases, with 14 bases spanning the gap. Germline-derived CDR1 and CDR2 are WSHSY and SAAADI. CDR3 length equals 16 residues. The CDR3 sequence: CASSESGGTLTYEQYF. Here the CDR3 DNA reads TGCGCCAGCAGTGAGTCAGGGGGAACTCTTACCTACGAGCAGTACTTC.

The chain combines TRBV11-3 with TRBJ2-7; TRBD2 aligns across 8 bases. Germline CDR1 is SGHNT and CDR2 is YENEEA. With 1 base clipped from V and 6 bases from J, the junction kept 5 bases outside the gene matches. This CDR3 region has 14 residues. The CDR3 is CASSLAAAGGEQYF. CDR3 bases: TGTGCCAGCAGCTTAGCGGCGGCGGGGGGCGAGCAGTACTTC.

This sequence joins TRBV18 and TRBJ1-1; perhaps TRBD1 as D (6 bases). The CDR3 spans 17 residues. Germline V gene data show CDR1 as KGHSH and CDR2 as LQKENI. V lost 3 bases to trimming and J lost 4 bases, with 21 bases between them. Here the CDR3 DNA reads TGTGCCAGCTCACCTACTTACAGGGCCGACAGGTTCACTGAAGCTTTCTTT. This sequence encodes CASSPTYRADRFTEAFF. Looking up the rest from reference TRBV18 and TRBJ1-1 gives the full variable domain: NAGVMQNPRHLVRRRGQEARLRCSPMKGHSHVYWYRQLPEEGLKFMVYLQKENIIDESGMPKERFSAEFPKEGPSILRIQQVVRGDSAAYFCASSPTYRADRFTEAFFGQGTRLTVV.

J is TRBJ1-1 and V is TRBV7-9; D gene ambiguous. The V gene lost 6 bases and the J gene lost 4 bases, with 15 bases spanning the gap. Germline V lookup: CDR1 SEHNR, CDR2 FQNEAQ (reference sequence). The CDR3 has 14 amino acids. The CDR3 DNA sequence: TGTGCCAGCAGGCCACCCCTAAGGAGCACTGAAGCTTTCTTT. It codes for CASRPPLRSTEAFF.

The chain couples TRBV11-2 to TRBJ1-2; weak D call: TRBD1 (5 bases). Trimming removed 0 bases from V and 0 bases from J, with 11 bases in between. Germline lookup yields CDR1 SGHAT and CDR2 FQNNGV. The CDR3 contains 16 residues. The chain's CDR3 is CASSLEGGSTNYGYTF. As DNA, the CDR3 is TGTGCCAGCAGCTTAGAGGGGGGATCGACTAACTATGGCTACACCTTC.

CDR3 residues: CASSVGAGKNTEAFF. The CDR3 DNA reads TGTGCCAGCAGCGTAGGGGCAGGAAAGAACACTGAAGCTTTCTTT. V gene TRBV9 combines with J gene TRBJ1-1; D not certain. The V gene's germline CDR1 is SGDLS and CDR2 YYNGEE. V lost 0 bases and J 1 base, leaving 10 bases between the germline ends. The CDR3 spans 15 residues.

In DNA form, the CDR3 reads TGTGCCAGCAGCCACCCGTTTCCCGAAGCCTATGGCTACACCTTC. This codes for CASSHPFPEAYGYTF. V and J are TRBV5-4 and TRBJ1-2; D gene uncertain. Germline V gives CDR1 SGHNT, CDR2 YYREEE (reference sequence). This CDR3 has 15 amino acids. V dropped 4 bases and J dropped 4 bases, with 17 bases sitting between them.

This chain connects TRBV25-1 to TRBJ1-6, with D maybe TRBD1 (5 bases). There are 15 residues in the CDR3. V was cut by 5 bases and J by 5 bases, with 13 bases left in between. Germline values: CDR1 MGHDK, CDR2 SYGVNS. The CDR3 protein is CASSQGVGDNSPLHF. The CDR3 nucleotides are TGTGCCAGCAGTCAGGGTGTAGGCGATAATTCACCCCTCCACTTT. Full variable domain (rest looked up from reference TRBV25-1 and TRBJ1-6): EADIYQTPRYLVIGTGKKITLECSQTMGHDKMYWYQQDPGMELHLIHYSYGVNSTEKGDLSSESTVSRIRTEHFPLTLESARPSHTSQYLCASSQGVGDNSPLHFGNGTRLTVT.

The rearrangement joins TRBV19 to TRBJ1-5; 8 nucleotides line up with TRBD1. The V and J ends lost 1 base and 1 base, in that order; junction bases with no gene match: 0. Germline CDR1 is LNHDA and CDR2 is SQIVND (reference sequence). This CDR3 has 15 residues. This CDR3 is CASSIGQGSNQPQHF. CDR3 DNA sequence: TGTGCCAGTAGTATAGGACAGGGGAGCAATCAGCCCCAGCATTTT.

The chain employs TRBV4-1 and TRBJ2-5, with 10 positions matching TRBD1. This CDR3 comprises 16 residues. The junction had 9 bases not matched to a gene; V was cut back by 0 bases and J by 8 bases. Germline values: CDR1 MGHRA, CDR2 YSYEKL. CDR3 DNA: TGCGCCAGCAGCCAAGAGAAGGGACAGGGGATGATTACCCAGTACTTC. This codes for CASSQEKGQGMITQYF.

The J gene is TRBJ2-7, the V gene TRBV5-1, with TRBD2 matching 8 bases. From germline, CDR1 is SGHRS and CDR2 YFSETQ. With V trimmed by 0 bases and J by 1 base, 12 bases remained unmatched. The CDR3 is 18 residues long. The CDR3 sequence: CASSLDPSGGGRSYEQYF. CDR3 in DNA: TGCGCCAGCAGCTTGGACCCCTCGGGTGGCGGGAGGTCCTACGAGCAGTACTTC.

In the case of this clone: The same CDR3 can be traced to other DNA sequences in this sample. The chain uses TRBV5-5 and TRBJ2-3; 13 bases match TRBD2. The CDR3 runs to 16 residues. The ends lost 4 bases at V and 2 bases at J; junction bases unmatched: 4. The germline V gene has CDR1 SGHKS and CDR2 YYEKEE (reference sequence). CDR3 in DNA: TGTGCCAGCAGCCGACTAGCGGGAGGCCCCACAGATACGCAGTATTTT. This gives the protein CASSRLAGGPTDTQYF.

V usage is TRBV9 and J usage is TRBJ1-1; D possibly corresponds to TRBD1 (6 bases). Trimming took off 4 bases at V and 0 bases at J, with 22 bases between the two ends. Germline V lookup: CDR1 SGDLS, CDR2 YYNGEE. The CDR3 has 18 amino acids. The CDR3 nucleotides are TGTGCCAGCAGCCCCTCGACGGCAGGGGATTTCATGAACACTGAAGCTTTCTTT. It encodes CASSPSTAGDFMNTEAFF.

The V and J genes are TRBV3-1 (or the pseudogene TRBV3-2) and TRBJ1-4; D is uncertain. Deletions cut 6 bases from V and 3 bases from J, with 17 bases between. The CDR3 is 16 residues long. Germline CDR1 is LGHDT and CDR2 is YNNKEL (reference sequence). The CDR3 bases are TGTGCCAGCAGTCAGCGGTGGAGGCGTTCTAATGAAAAACTGTTTTTT. Its protein is CASSQRWRRSNEKLFF.

This clone occurred a few times. This chain connects TRBV7-2 to TRBJ1-2; 12 nucleotides match TRBD1. V gave up 3 bases and J gave up 7 bases; unmatched junction bases: 9. This CDR3 contains 16 residues. Germline loops: CDR1 SGHTA, CDR2 FQGNSA. DNA for the CDR3: TGTGCCAGCAGCTTGTTGGGACAGGGGGCTCTTTCTGGCTACACCTTC. Translated, it gives CASSLLGQGALSGYTF.

The chain joins TRBV29-1 to TRBJ2-3, with 9 bases that match TRBD2. This CDR3 has 15 amino acids. V shed 3 bases, J shed 2 bases, and the junction held 6 bases outside the gene matches. Germline V gene sequence: CDR1 SQVTM, CDR2 ANQGSEA. The CDR3 nucleotides read TGCAGCGTTGACTCACTAGCGGGCCTCACAGATACGCAGTATTTT. This sequence encodes CSVDSLAGLTDTQYF.

The chain carries TRBV19 and TRBJ2-5, with D perhaps TRBD1 (5 bases). The CDR3 runs to 13 residues. CDR1 and CDR2 (germline): LNHDA, SQIVND (reference sequence). V gave up 1 base and J gave up 2 bases, with 5 bases separating them. CDR3 DNA: TGTGCCAGTAGTATAGGACAGCAAGAGACCCAGTACTTC. Encoded protein: CASSIGQQETQYF.